This entry concerns a single TCR beta chain. Its antigen is undetermined. Germline lookup yields CDR1 DFQATT and CDR2 SNEGSKA (reference sequence). V trimming: 3 bases; J trimming: 2 bases; junction bases outside the gene matches: 8. The CDR3 has 15 residues. The sample is drawn from a study of identical twins. TCRdb re-called the 5' RACE reads with MiXCR, one entry per CDR3 protein. Here the sample spans 250,000 or so distinct CDR3 sequences, about 13% being singletons. Study outcomes and limitations: Partial confounding of zero-insertion analyses by invariant MAIT and iNKT cells was possible.

The data were also submitted as part of a second study, on yellow fever vaccine responses in identical twins. From that study: Twins reportedly showed a vaccine T cell response that seemed partly convergent and partly personalized.

The clonotype was recovered from a woman between 18 and 29 years old in good health. This chain joins TRBV20-1 and TRBJ2-3, with TRBD2 matching over 7 bases. The specimen was memory (CD45RO+) T cells sorted from blood. CDR3 sequence: CSASTLGTNTDTQYF. Written as DNA, the CDR3 is TGCAGTGCTAGTACCCTCGGGACTAACACAGATACGCAGTATTTT.